One and the same sample provided the 21 T cell receptor beta chains below, sequenced in a study of response to subunit inactivated influenza vaccine. Each CDR3 protein gets one entry after TCRdb re-called the RT-PCR reads with MiXCR. The sample lists about 700,000 distinct CDR3 sequences, approximately 15% occurring once. The starting material was PBMCs from blood, obtained about 14 days before vaccination. Receptors were obtained from a man aged 50 to 59 who received an inactivated influenza vaccine.

This clonotype was seen a few times. The J gene is TRBJ2-2, the V gene TRBV28, with 13 bases identical to TRBD2. The germline gives CDR1 MDHEN, CDR2 SYDVKM. Losses at the gene ends were 2 bases for V and 7 bases for J; bases not matched to a gene: 7. This CDR3 has 17 residues. CDR3 in DNA: TGTGCCAGCAGTTTAAGGTTGACTAGCGGGAGGATCGGGGAGCTGTTTTTT. Protein product: CASSLRLTSGRIGELFF.

There are a few counts of this clonotype. The V gene is TRBV6-2 or TRBV6-3, the J gene TRBJ2-2, with 7 bases fitting TRBD2. Germline V gives CDR1 MNHEY, CDR2 SVGEGT. V lost 2 bases, J lost 1 base, and 7 bases stayed unmatched. The CDR3 contains 17 residues. Here the CDR3 DNA reads TGTGCCAGCAGTTACCGTTCGAGCGGGGAGAACACCGGGGAGCTGTTTTTT. Translating gives CASSYRSSGENTGELFF.

Only a few counts were recorded for this clonotype. The chain joins TRBV6-5 to TRBJ2-1, with D possibly being TRBD2 (5 bases). CDR1 and CDR2 (germline): MNHEY, SVGAGI. This CDR3 has 16 residues. Trimming left V 0 bases short and J 6 bases short, with 15 bases between. This CDR3 is CASSYSFGITPNEQFF. The DNA for the CDR3 is TGTGCCAGCAGTTACTCCTTCGGGATCACCCCCAATGAGCAGTTCTTC.

This clonotype has just a few counts. V is TRBV20-1 and J is TRBJ1-1; D is ambiguous. The CDR3 totals 14 residues. V shed 1 base and J shed 1 base, with 10 bases lying between them. Germline-derived CDR1 and CDR2 are DFQATT and SNEGSKA (reference sequence). This CDR3 reads CSARVPSSNTEAFF. Written as DNA, the CDR3 is TGCAGTGCTAGAGTCCCCAGCTCGAACACTGAAGCTTTCTTT.

Ten or more counts support this clonotype. This rearrangement joins TRBV12-3 or TRBV12-4 to TRBJ2-1; D may match TRBD1 or TRBD2 (5 bases each). The V end was cut by 5 bases, the J end by 0 bases, with 14 bases between. This CDR3 comprises 16 residues. CDR3 residues: CASSPPGTSSYNEQFF. Written as DNA, the CDR3 is TGTGCCAGCAGTCCCCCCGGGACCAGCTCCTACAATGAGCAGTTCTTC.

This clonotype was seen more than once but under ten times. This chain's CDR3 is CASSKIDRPHEQYF. The CDR3 DNA follows: TGTGCCAGCAGTAAGATAGATCGCCCCCACGAGCAGTACTTC. This chain links TRBV2 with TRBJ2-7, with no clear D. The CDR3 runs to 14 residues. Looked up from germline, CDR1 is SNHLY and CDR2 is FYNNEI. V lost 5 bases to trimming and J lost 5 bases, with 16 bases between them.

The CDR3 nucleotides read TGTGCCAGCAGTCGCAGGGAAGCCTATGGCTACACCTTC. Translated: CASSRREAYGYTF. V is TRBV6-1 and J is TRBJ1-2; possibly TRBD1 for D (5 bases). This CDR3 is built from 13 residues. Per the germline V gene, CDR1 is MNHNS and CDR2 is SASEGT. V was pared by 5 bases and J by 4 bases, with 11 bases between.

This clonotype showed up many times. The chain has TRBV5-1 and TRBJ1-2, with D possibly being TRBD1 (6 bases). Germline values: CDR1 SGHRS, CDR2 YFSETQ. The CDR3 covers 14 residues. Deletions cut 0 bases from V and 4 bases from J, with 10 bases between. The CDR3 sequence: CASSLGQAIYGYTF. The CDR3 coding sequence is TGCGCCAGCAGCTTGGGACAGGCAATCTATGGCTACACCTTC.

The rearrangement links TRBV25-1 to TRBJ2-5, with 9 nucleotides matching TRBD2. The J segment lost 5 bases and the V segment lost 6 bases, leaving 10 bases of the junction unmatched. The CDR3 has 15 residues. Germline CDR1 MGHDK, CDR2 SYGVNS. DNA of the CDR3: TGTGCCAGCAGCCCTCAGCTAGCGGGGAGGGAGACCCAGTACTTC. Residues: CASSPQLAGRETQYF.

In this sample, this clonotype turned up a few times. V is TRBV29-1 and J is TRBJ2-3; D is perhaps TRBD2 (6 bases). The CDR3 has 13 residues. Germline loops: CDR1 SQVTM, CDR2 ANQGSEA. The V end lost 6 bases, the J end lost 0 bases, and 10 bases lay between the germline ends. The CDR3 protein is CSVGTLSTDTQYF. The CDR3 nucleotides read TGCAGCGTAGGGACTCTTAGCACAGATACGCAGTATTTT.

This clonotype was detected many times. The chain couples TRBV12-3 or TRBV12-4 to TRBJ1-3; no firm D call. This CDR3 spans 12 amino acids. V was trimmed by 5 bases and J by 0 bases, leaving 2 bases between them. CDR3 amino acids: CASSLSGNTIYF. The DNA for the CDR3 is TGTGCCAGCAGTCTCTCTGGAAACACCATATATTTT.

As to this clonotype: Mismatch with germline at one junction end may stem from a read error. V and J are TRBV20-1 and TRBJ2-1; tentatively, D is TRBD1 (5 bases). CDR3 length: 14 residues. From germline, CDR1 is DFQATT and CDR2 SNEGSKA (reference sequence). CDR3 region: CSARRGRTYNEHFF. The CDR3 DNA follows: TGCAGTGCTAGAAGGGGTCGAACCTACAATGAGCACTTCTTC.

The chain carries TRBV29-1 and TRBJ1-1; 7 positions match TRBD1. The V and J ends lost 5 bases and 0 bases, in that order; junction bases with no gene match: 3. The CDR3 loop spans 13 amino acids. The germline V gene has CDR1 SQVTM and CDR2 ANQGSEA. Here the CDR3 reads CSVYGQVNTEAFF. The CDR3 nucleotides are TGCAGCGTTTATGGACAGGTGAACACTGAAGCTTTCTTT.

This CDR3 is CAISEQGQTYEQYF. The CDR3 DNA is TGTGCCATCAGTGAGCAGGGACAAACCTACGAGCAGTACTTC. The chain joins TRBV10-3 to TRBJ2-7, with a tentative D call TRBD1 (6 bases). Trimming stripped 2 bases from V and 2 bases from J, with 10 bases between. This CDR3 is 14 amino acids long. In germline, CDR1 is ENHRY, CDR2 SYGVKD.

This clonotype occurred many times. The chain joins TRBV3-1 to TRBJ2-1; D not resolved. This CDR3 region has 15 residues. The germline V and J ends were trimmed by 2 bases and 4 bases, with 12 bases remaining between them. CDR1 LGHDT and CDR2 YNNKEL come from the germline V gene (reference sequence). The CDR3 coding sequence is TGTGCCAGCAGCCAATCGTTAGGATCTTACAATGAGCAGTTCTTC. As protein: CASSQSLGSYNEQFF.

The V call is TRBV3-1, the J call TRBJ2-5, with unresolved D. This CDR3 is built from 15 residues. CDR1 is LGHDT, CDR2 YNNKEL, per germline (reference sequence). V gave up 0 bases and J gave up 5 bases, with 13 bases separating them. The CDR3 spells CASSQDNNSGETQYF. For the CDR3, the DNA is TGTGCCAGCAGCCAAGATAATAACTCCGGGGAGACCCAGTACTTC.

This clonotype was seen at least ten times. The CDR3 here is CASSLGGRSSYNEQFF. CDR3 DNA sequence: TGCGCCAGCAGCTTGGGAGGGAGGAGCTCCTACAATGAGCAGTTCTTC. V usage is TRBV5-1 and J usage is TRBJ2-1; the D gene is possibly TRBD2 (6 bases). Per germline, CDR1 SGHRS and CDR2 YFSETQ. Trimming pared 0 bases from V and 0 bases from J, leaving 10 bases between. The CDR3 is 16 amino acids.

This clonotype showed up just a few times. J is TRBJ1-2 and V is TRBV28; D is uncertain. The germline V and J ends were trimmed by 8 bases and 8 bases, with 21 bases remaining between them. The CDR3 consists of 14 residues. CDR1 is MDHEN, CDR2 SYDVKM, per germline. CDR3 DNA: TGTGCCAGCTTTAAAATCGGTGGGGTGGGGGGCTACACCTTC. It encodes CASFKIGGVGGYTF.

V and J are TRBV12-3 or TRBV12-4 and TRBJ2-7; D is uncertain. V dropped 5 bases and J dropped 3 bases, with 14 bases sitting between them. This CDR3 has 14 residues. The CDR3 DNA sequence: TGTGCCAGCAGTCCGCCCCAGGAGTACTACGAGCAGTACTTC. Residues: CASSPPQEYYEQYF.

This clonotype was observed a handful of times. The rearrangement links TRBV7-2 to TRBJ1-1; D unclear. The CDR3 sequence is 15 residues long. The germline V gene encodes CDR1 SGHTA and CDR2 FQGNSA. V was clipped by 0 bases and J by 0 bases, with 8 bases between them. CDR3: CASSLAAVVNTEAFF. The CDR3 DNA follows: TGTGCCAGCAGCTTAGCGGCCGTCGTGAACACTGAAGCTTTCTTT.

This clonotype was found a few times. The rearrangement joins TRBV7-8 to TRBJ1-6, with D possibly matching TRBD1 (6 bases). CDR3 length: 15 residues. The V end was cut by 5 bases, the J end by 10 bases, with 18 bases between. Germline V CDR1 and CDR2: SGHVS, FQNEAQ. CDR3 nucleotide sequence: TGTGCCAGCAGCACGGACAGACCAATTTTATCACCCCTCCACTTT. This sequence encodes CASSTDRPILSPLHF.